This T cell receptor (beta chain) originates from a study of brain T cells in children with intractable seizures. Study-wide points: Patients' HCMV serostatus was unknown; virus specificity rests on CDR3 similarity alone.

In regard to this clone: Its specificity is unknown.

Only cases whose brain tissue showed the highest T cell transcript signatures were sequenced. Pre-surgery treatment included at least one anti-epileptic drug. Profiled with immunoSEQ multiplex PCR; TCRdb holds only in-frame clones, not every one. The table lists fewer than 150,000 clones, under 95% of them singletons, with roughly 4% in the top ten. The sequencing used peripheral blood, collected at surgery. The sequence derives from a boy under two years old with hemimegalencephaly and intractable seizures.

The CDR3 DNA reads TGTGCCAGTAGTATCGGTAGCGGGAGTGGTTGGAATGAGCAGTTCTTC. It is translated as CASSIGSGSGWNEQFF. V gene TRBV19 combines with J gene TRBJ2-1; TRBD2 aligns across 9 bases. Trimming cost V 3 bases and J 7 bases; bases outside gene matches: 10. CDR3 size: 16 residues. The germline gives CDR1 LNHDA, CDR2 SQIVND (reference sequence).